The present entry profiles one T cell receptor beta chain with its context. What it recognizes is unknown. The CDR3 contains 13 residues. The V gene's germline CDR1 is GTSNPN and CDR2 SVGIG (reference sequence). The ends lost 1 base at V and 7 bases at J; junction bases unmatched: 3. Generated by immunoSEQ multiplex PCR, the TCRdb table keeps only in-frame clones and is missing some. The profile shows approximately 14,000 clones, 55% to 80% of them singletons. The data were obtained in a study of radiotherapy plus CTLA-4 blockade in lung cancer. Across the study: Disease control was present in under 35% of patients, and objective responses in around 20%. Study conclusions and caveats: Early blood T cell clone changes and increased post-radiation serum interferon-beta were reportedly the strongest response predictors. Once radiotherapy plus ipilimumab had been given, TCR clones derived from tumor expanded in blood.

Focal radiation with ipilimumab CTLA-4 blockade was given to patients with chemo-refractory metastatic non-small-cell lung cancer. Source: peripheral blood, taken from a patient treated with radiotherapy plus ipilimumab. The clonotype was recovered from a human donor with non-small cell lung cancer whose response to radiotherapy plus ipilimumab could not be evaluated. The chain joins TRBV30 to TRBJ1-2; 10 nucleotides align to TRBD1. CDR3 sequence: CAWSGQGAGGYTF. The CDR3 nucleotides read TGTGCCTGGAGTGGACAGGGGGCCGGTGGCTACACCTTC.